The present TCR beta chain was sequenced within a study of PD-1 blockade in classical Hodgkin lymphoma. Repertoires were generated with immunoSEQ multiplex PCR, while TCRdb's copy carries only in-frame clones and drops some. Of 28,000 or so clones in the sample, around two thirds were seen once. All trial patients relapsed after autologous stem cell transplantation. The length of the CDR3 is 11 residues. Per the germline V gene, CDR1 is SGHDT and CDR2 is YYEEEE. Between the trimmed V and J ends, which lost 1 base and 8 bases, there was a span of 7 bases. Only one count was recorded for this clone. The antigen is not known. Study-wide results and limits: Newly diagnosed patients were reported to start with lower TCR diversity than healthy donors. By C4D1 there was a significant rise in CD4+ TCR diversity but not in CD8+ TCR diversity.

The TCR originated in a human donor with classical Hodgkin lymphoma. The material sequenced was peripheral blood mononuclear cells (PBMCs), taken before the second cycle of nivolumab. The chain links TRBV5-6 to TRBJ2-7; D uncertain. The CDR3: CASSLSGQQYF. DNA of the CDR3: TGTGCCAGCAGCTTGTCTGGCCAGCAGTACTTC. The full variable domain, its missing parts supplied by reference TRBV5-6 and TRBJ2-7, is DAGVTQSPTHLIKTRGQQVTLRCSPKSGHDTVSWYQQALGQGPQFIFQYYEEEERQRGNFPDRFSGHQFPNYSSELNVNALLLGDSALYLCASSLSGQQYFGPGTRLTVT.